This T cell receptor (beta chain) was identified during a study of blood T cell repertoires in COVID-19. Turning to the study itself: Researchers got acute and convalescent COVID-19 samples from the United States, Italy and Spain.

The protocol was immunoSEQ multiplex PCR, while the TCRdb copy is restricted to in-frame clones and leaves out a portion. The table lists approximately 120,000 clones, approximately 80% of them singletons. Trimming cost V 2 bases and J 7 bases; bases outside gene matches: 7. This CDR3 has 16 amino acids. CDR1 and CDR2 from the germline V gene are MGHRA and YSYEKL. This clone was found once. The sequence came from a man at least 80 years old with acute or convalescent COVID-19. V and J are TRBV4-1 and TRBJ1-6; the match to TRBD1 covers 8 bases. The sample consisted of peripheral blood. For the CDR3, the DNA is TGCGCCAGCAGCCAACCAAGGGGGACAGGCAATTCACCCCTCCACTTT. This gives the protein CASSQPRGTGNSPLHF.